This record covers a single TCR beta chain. The source of the sample is a study of blood T cell repertoires in COVID-19. Germline loops: CDR1 LGHNA, CDR2 YSLEER. The CDR3 loop spans 16 amino acids. V shed 0 bases and J 2 bases; nucleotides not matched to a gene: 4. Data came from immunoSEQ multiplex PCR; TCRdb stores just in-frame clones and leaves some out. The sample shows some 110,000 clones, less than 90% of them seen only once. V usage is TRBV4-3 and J usage is TRBJ1-5, with 7 positions matching TRBD1. The receptor comes from a woman aged 25 to 39 who had recovered from COVID-19. The sequenced sample consisted of PBMCs or T cells enriched from blood (not recorded which). DNA for the CDR3: TGCGCCAGCAGCCAAGAAATTACAGGGGGCAATCAGCCCCAGCATTTT. Its translation is CASSQEITGGNQPQHF.